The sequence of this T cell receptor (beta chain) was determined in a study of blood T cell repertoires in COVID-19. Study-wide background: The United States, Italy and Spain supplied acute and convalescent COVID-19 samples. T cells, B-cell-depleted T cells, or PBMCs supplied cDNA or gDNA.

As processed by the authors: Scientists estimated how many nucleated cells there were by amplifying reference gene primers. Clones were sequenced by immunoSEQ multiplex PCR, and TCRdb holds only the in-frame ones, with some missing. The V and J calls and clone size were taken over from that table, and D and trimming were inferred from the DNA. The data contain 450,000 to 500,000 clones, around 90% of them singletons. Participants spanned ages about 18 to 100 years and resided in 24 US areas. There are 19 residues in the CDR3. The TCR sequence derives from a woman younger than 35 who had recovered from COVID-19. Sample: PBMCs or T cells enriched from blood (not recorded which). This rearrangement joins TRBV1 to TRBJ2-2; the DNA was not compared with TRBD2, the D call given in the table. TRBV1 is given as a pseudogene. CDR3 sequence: CTSSQERLAGGPDTGELFF. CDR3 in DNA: TGCACCAGCAGCCAAGAACGACTAGCGGGGGGGCCAGACACCGGGGAGCTGTTTTTT.